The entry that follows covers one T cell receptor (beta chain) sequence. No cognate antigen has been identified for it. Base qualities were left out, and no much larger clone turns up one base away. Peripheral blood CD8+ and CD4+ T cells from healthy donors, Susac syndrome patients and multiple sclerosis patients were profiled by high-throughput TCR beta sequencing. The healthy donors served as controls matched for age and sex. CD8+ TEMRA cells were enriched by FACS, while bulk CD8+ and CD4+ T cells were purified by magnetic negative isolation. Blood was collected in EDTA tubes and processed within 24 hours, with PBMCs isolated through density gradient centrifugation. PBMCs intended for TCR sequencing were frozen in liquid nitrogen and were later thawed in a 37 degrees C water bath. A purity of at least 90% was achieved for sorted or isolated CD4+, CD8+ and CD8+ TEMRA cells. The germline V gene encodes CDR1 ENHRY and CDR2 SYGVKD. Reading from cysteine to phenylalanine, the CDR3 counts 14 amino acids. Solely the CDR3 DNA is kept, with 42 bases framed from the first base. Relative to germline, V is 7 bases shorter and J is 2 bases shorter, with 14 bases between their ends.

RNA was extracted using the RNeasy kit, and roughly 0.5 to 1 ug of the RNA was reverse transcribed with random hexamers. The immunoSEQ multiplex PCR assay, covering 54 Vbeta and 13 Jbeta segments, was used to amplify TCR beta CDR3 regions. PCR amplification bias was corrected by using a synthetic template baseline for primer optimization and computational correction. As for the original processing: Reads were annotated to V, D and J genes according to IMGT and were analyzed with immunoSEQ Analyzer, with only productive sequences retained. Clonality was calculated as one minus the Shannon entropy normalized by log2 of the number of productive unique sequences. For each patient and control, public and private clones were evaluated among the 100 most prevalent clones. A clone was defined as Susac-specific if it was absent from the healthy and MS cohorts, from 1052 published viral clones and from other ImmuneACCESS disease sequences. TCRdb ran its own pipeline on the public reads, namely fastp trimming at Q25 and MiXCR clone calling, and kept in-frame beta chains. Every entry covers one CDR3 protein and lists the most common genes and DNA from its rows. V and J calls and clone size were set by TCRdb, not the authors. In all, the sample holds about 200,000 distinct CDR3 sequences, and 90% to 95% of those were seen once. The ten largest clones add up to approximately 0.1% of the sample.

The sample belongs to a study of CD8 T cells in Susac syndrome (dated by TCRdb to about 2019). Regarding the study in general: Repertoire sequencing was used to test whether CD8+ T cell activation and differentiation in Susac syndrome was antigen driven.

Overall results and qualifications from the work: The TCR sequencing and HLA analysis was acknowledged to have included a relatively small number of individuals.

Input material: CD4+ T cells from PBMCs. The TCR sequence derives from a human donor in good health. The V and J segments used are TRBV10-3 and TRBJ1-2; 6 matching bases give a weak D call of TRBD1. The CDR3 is CAIKPGEPNYGYTF. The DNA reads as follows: TGTGCCATCAAGCCAGGGGAGCCAAACTATGGCTACACCTTC.